This T cell receptor (beta chain) was recorded in a study of identical twins. Broader study findings: An excess of low generation probability was shown by twin-shared out-of-frame alpha sequences. It was cross-sectional statistical analysis, not following the same donors, that the conclusions relied on. Insertions were fewer in abundant cord blood beta clonotypes, whereas memory repertoires showed none of this pattern.

TCRdb recomputed calls from the 5' RACE reads with MiXCR, one row per CDR3 protein. The repertoire consists of a few hundred thousand distinct CDR3 sequences, with roughly an eighth occurring once and the leading ten covering roughly 4%. This clonotype was detected a few times. The antigen is unknown. The CDR3 is made up of 16 amino acids. J was trimmed by 1 base and V by 2 bases; bases with no gene match: 5. Looked up from germline, CDR1 is SGHRS and CDR2 is YFSETQ. There were only healthy Caucasians among the donors. The same sample was also used in a study of yellow fever vaccine responses in identical twins.

The chain is built from TRBV5-1 and TRBJ2-1; 8 bases map to TRBD2. The clonotype comes from a woman in her late teens or twenties in good health. The source material was memory (CD45RO+) T cells sorted from blood. The CDR3 loop is CASSFSSGLSYNEQFF. For the CDR3, the DNA is TGCGCCAGCAGCTTTTCTAGCGGGCTATCCTACAATGAGCAGTTCTTC.